One T cell receptor beta chain is described in this entry. This specimen comes from a study of cytomegalovirus exposure and HLA in healthy donors. Germline CDR1 and CDR2: SGHDT and YYEEEE. V shed 3 bases and J 3 bases; nucleotides not matched to a gene: 5. CDR3 length: 15 residues. A multiplex PCR was run with 60 Vbeta primers and 13 Jbeta primers. Original methodology: There were tens of millions of unique TCR beta chains by a later count, and some 11 million of them were shared. Here immunoSEQ multiplex PCR was the method, and the copy in TCRdb shows in-frame clones only, minus some. The V and J calls and clone size are taken from that table; D and trimming were inferred from the DNA. The sample carries some 190,000 clones, 85% recorded once.

The sample consisted of PBMCs. The chain joins TRBV5-6 to TRBJ2-4, with 8 bases that match TRBD1. This clonotype was sampled from a boy between 2 and 15 years old in good health and CMV-seronegative. This chain's CDR3 is CASSSPGGVKNIQYF. The CDR3 DNA sequence: TGTGCCAGCAGCTCTCCAGGGGGCGTCAAAAACATTCAGTACTTC. Using reference TRBV5-6 and TRBJ2-4 for the parts outside the CDR3, the full variable domain is DAGVTQSPTHLIKTRGQQVTLRCSPKSGHDTVSWYQQALGQGPQFIFQYYEEEERQRGNFPDRFSGHQFPNYSSELNVNALLLGDSALYLCASSSPGGVKNIQYFGAGTRLSVL.